Following are 18 T cell receptor beta chains from one sample sequenced in a study of T cell changes during pregnancy in multiple sclerosis. Sequencing was performed with immunoSEQ multiplex PCR; in TCRdb, only in-frame clones are kept and a portion is missing. In the table there are 70,000 to 80,000 clones, 80% to 95% of which are singletons. The material was peripheral blood, obtained after pregnancy. These receptor sequences come from a female donor in good health, enrolled as a control in a pregnancy study.

The chain links TRBV29-1 to TRBJ2-6; TRBD1 agrees at 7 bases. The CDR3 spans 14 residues. Germline V gene sequence: CDR1 SQVTM, CDR2 ANQGSEA. Germline trimming cut 6 bases from V and 2 bases from J; bases unmatched to any gene: 4. This CDR3 is CSVTGFAGANVLTF. CDR3 sequence (DNA): TGCAGCGTGACAGGGTTCGCTGGGGCCAACGTCCTGACTTTC.

The J gene is TRBJ1-1, the V gene TRBV10-1, with 7 bases aligning to TRBD1. Trimming took 5 bases from V and 3 from J; bases not matched to a gene: 12. Germline CDR1 and CDR2: WNHNN and SYGVQD (reference sequence). The CDR3 has 16 amino acids. CDR3 DNA: TGCGCCAGCAGTCAGGGGGAGAGGGCCGGAGACACTGAAGCTTTCTTT. It specifies CASSQGERAGDTEAFF.

The chain recombines TRBV7-2 with TRBJ2-7; 10 bases fit TRBD2. The CDR3 is 15 residues long. Per the germline V gene, CDR1 is SGHTA and CDR2 is FQGNSA. The J segment lost 3 bases and the V segment lost 2 bases, leaving 4 bases of the junction unmatched. Written as DNA, the CDR3 is TGTGCCAGCAGCTTACAAGCGGGAGGGAACTACGAGCAGTACTTC. This translates into CASSLQAGGNYEQYF.

This chain uses TRBV2 with TRBJ1-1, with 7 bases fitting TRBD1. The CDR3 totals 15 residues. The V gene's germline CDR1 is SNHLY and CDR2 FYNNEI. The V gene end was trimmed by 6 bases and the J gene end by 5 bases; junction bases not matched to a gene: 12. The DNA for the CDR3 is TGTGCCAGCAGGATAGGACAGGCGGTCAGTACTGAAGCTTTCTTT. Its translation is CASRIGQAVSTEAFF.

The CDR3, as DNA: TGCGCCAGCAGCCAAGATACTACTAGCGGGAGTAGGACCCAGTACTTC. Translation gives CASSQDTTSGSRTQYF. The chain couples TRBV4-3 to TRBJ2-5; TRBD2 agrees at 11 bases. CDR3 length: 16 residues. The germline V gene has CDR1 LGHNA and CDR2 YSLEER. V was clipped by 0 bases and J by 7 bases; unmatched bases: 7.

The chain is built from TRBV5-8 and TRBJ2-7; TRBD2 matches at 7 bases. CDR1 and CDR2 from the germline V gene are SGHTS and YDEGEE. The CDR3 loop spans 13 amino acids. The V and J ends lost 0 bases and 6 bases, in that order; junction bases with no gene match: 3. In DNA, the CDR3 is TGTGCCAGCAGCTTGGGACTAGCTAGCGAGCAGTACTTC. Translation: CASSLGLASEQYF.

The genes are TRBV28 and TRBJ2-7; TRBD1 is a possible D gene (6 bases). This CDR3 region has 13 residues. Germline V gene lookup returns CDR1 MDHEN and CDR2 SYDVKM. Trimming cost V 6 bases and J 5 bases, with 14 bases left between them. The CDR3 is CASSPSQGNEQYF. CDR3 in DNA: TGTGCCAGCAGCCCATCCCAGGGGAACGAGCAGTACTTC. Using reference TRBV28 and TRBJ2-7 for the parts outside the CDR3, the full variable domain is DVKVTQSSRYLVKRTGEKVFLECVQDMDHENMFWYRQDPGLGLRLIYFSYDVKMKEKGDIPEGYSVSREKKERFSLILESASTNQTSMYLCASSPSQGNEQYFGPGTRLTVT.

The CDR3 is CASSPLSSTGQPQHF. In nucleotides, the CDR3 is TGTGCCAGTAGTCCTCTTAGCTCAACGGGACAGCCCCAGCATTTT. The rearrangement uses TRBV19 and TRBJ1-5; D uncertain. Trimming stripped 5 bases from V and 7 bases from J, with 18 bases between. The CDR3 totals 15 residues. Germline V CDR1 and CDR2: LNHDA, SQIVND (reference sequence).

The genes are TRBV10-3 and TRBJ2-5; possible D gene TRBD2, 5 bases. V was shortened by 7 bases and J by 13 bases, with 13 bases between the two germline ends. The CDR3 loop spans 10 amino acids. Germline lookup yields CDR1 ENHRY and CDR2 SYGVKD. Here the CDR3 reads CAITGRFRYF. CDR3 DNA: TGTGCCATCACGGGAAGATTTCGGTACTTC.

The chain has TRBV7-9 and TRBJ2-5, with D possibly TRBD2 on 6 matching bases. Germline V gives CDR1 SEHNR, CDR2 FQNEAQ (reference sequence). The CDR3 is 12 amino acids. Trimming took 8 bases from V and 7 from J, leaving 14 bases between them. The CDR3 DNA sequence: TGTGCCAGCGGAGGGCTGGGAGGGACCCAGTACTTC. Its protein is CASGGLGGTQYF.

This clone was found once. V gene TRBV5-1 combines with J gene TRBJ2-5, with 12 nucleotides matching TRBD2. The germline gives CDR1 SGHRS, CDR2 YFSETQ. V shed 3 bases, J shed 1 base, and the junction held 7 bases outside the gene matches. This CDR3 contains 17 residues. The CDR3 protein is CASSSLSSGGAQETQYF. CDR3 in DNA: TGCGCCAGCAGCTCCCTTTCTAGCGGGGGGGCCCAAGAGACCCAGTACTTC.

The gene calls are TRBV27 and TRBJ1-1; possible D gene TRBD1, 5 bases. CDR3 length: 13 amino acids. Trimming pared 2 bases from V and 1 base from J, leaving 5 bases between. Per the germline V gene, CDR1 is MNHEY and CDR2 is SMNVEV (reference sequence). CDR3 coding DNA: TGTGCCAGCAGTTTAACAGGGAACACTGAAGCTTTCTTT. Translated, it gives CASSLTGNTEAFF.

The V gene is TRBV28, the J gene TRBJ2-3; 7 nucleotides line up with TRBD2. Germline assignment: CDR1 MDHEN and CDR2 SYDVKM. The CDR3 has 15 residues. Trimming removed 9 bases from V and 0 bases from J; junction bases left unmatched: 9. CDR3 nucleotides: TGTGCCAGTCGCGCGGGGGATCTCAGCACAGATACGCAGTATTTT. It yields the protein CASRAGDLSTDTQYF. Drawing the rest from reference TRBV28 and TRBJ2-3, the complete variable domain is DVKVTQSSRYLVKRTGEKVFLECVQDMDHENMFWYRQDPGLGLRLIYFSYDVKMKEKGDIPEGYSVSREKKERFSLILESASTNQTSMYLCASRAGDLSTDTQYFGPGTRLTVL.

The chain has TRBV9 and TRBJ1-2; D not resolved. The CDR3 runs 11 residues. Germline V gives CDR1 SGDLS, CDR2 YYNGEE. V lost 4 bases, J lost 7 bases, and 8 bases lay in between. The CDR3 region is CASSREAGYTF. CDR3 DNA: TGTGCCAGCAGCAGAGAGGCTGGCTACACCTTC.

The chain combines TRBV28 with TRBJ2-1; 8 bases align to TRBD1. Germline CDR1 and CDR2: MDHEN and SYDVKM. The CDR3 covers 14 residues. J was trimmed by 6 bases and V by 5 bases; bases with no gene match: 6. CDR3 DNA sequence: TGTGCCAGCAGTCAGACAGGGGTCGGCAATGAGCAGTTCTTC. Translated, it gives CASSQTGVGNEQFF.

The chain has TRBV5-1 and TRBJ1-2, with D possibly being TRBD1 (5 bases). V was shortened by 2 bases and J by 0 bases, with 14 bases between the two germline ends. This CDR3 contains 16 residues. Germline assignment: CDR1 SGHRS and CDR2 YFSETQ. For the CDR3, the DNA is TGCGCCAGCAGCTTAACGGGGGGGAGGACTAACTATGGCTACACCTTC. Protein product: CASSLTGGRTNYGYTF.

This CDR3 reads CASSLRLAGNNEQFF. The CDR3 DNA follows: TGTGCCAGCAGCTTAAGACTAGCGGGCAACAATGAGCAGTTCTTC. V and J are TRBV13 and TRBJ2-1; 10 bases match TRBD2. Per germline, CDR1 PRHDT and CDR2 FYEKMQ (reference sequence). The CDR3 extends over 15 amino acids. Trimming at V came to 2 bases and at J to 5 bases, leaving 3 bases not matched to a gene. Combining the CDR3 with reference TRBV13 and TRBJ2-1 gives the whole variable domain AAGVIQSPRHLIKEKRETATLKCYPIPRHDTVYWYQQGPGQDPQFLISFYEKMQSDKGSIPDRFSAQQFSDYHSELNMSSLELGDSALYFCASSLRLAGNNEQFFGPGTRLTVL.

CDR3 loop: CASSSLDSSRTDTQYF. The CDR3 DNA sequence: TGTGCCAGCAGTTCCCTGGACAGTTCCAGGACAGATACGCAGTATTTT. The chain employs TRBV28 and TRBJ2-3; TRBD1 might be the D (6 bases). CDR3 length: 16 residues. Germline CDR1 reads MDHEN; CDR2 reads SYDVKM. V was cut by 4 bases and J by 3 bases, with 17 bases left in between.